Described below is a single T cell receptor beta chain sequence and its context. The data derive from a study of blood T cell repertoires in COVID-19. The ends were cut back, 2 bases at V and 0 bases at J, with 11 bases in the middle. The CDR3 consists of 16 residues. Germline V gene lookup returns CDR1 MDHEN and CDR2 SYDVKM. Clones were sequenced by immunoSEQ multiplex PCR, and TCRdb holds only the in-frame ones, with some missing. The data hold roughly 320,000 clones, with roughly 90% observed a single time. This TCR was sampled from a woman in her thirties with COVID-19, enrolled during active disease. Material for sequencing was peripheral blood. The V gene is TRBV28, the J gene TRBJ1-5; no clear D. This chain's CDR3 is CASSLNTVFSNQPQHF. CDR3 coding DNA: TGTGCCAGCAGTTTAAATACGGTTTTTAGCAATCAGCCCCAGCATTTT. Filled out from reference TRBV28 and TRBJ1-5, the complete variable domain reads DVKVTQSSRYLVKRTGEKVFLECVQDMDHENMFWYRQDPGLGLRLIYFSYDVKMKEKGDIPEGYSVSREKKERFSLILESASTNQTSMYLCASSLNTVFSNQPQHFGDGTRLSIL.